This passage covers 17 T cell receptor beta chains from one sample sequenced in a study of blood T cell repertoires in COVID-19. Using immunoSEQ multiplex PCR, the repertoire was profiled, and TCRdb retains in-frame clones only, with some absent. The sample has some 200,000 clones, approximately 87% seen once. Material: PBMCs or T cells enriched from blood (not recorded which). The receptors derive from a woman aged 45 to 65 in a cohort exposed to, infected with or recovered from COVID-19 (not recorded which).

The CDR3 DNA sequence: TGTGCCAGCAGCTTAGCGGGGAACTCGAATGAGCAGTTCTTC. Encoded protein: CASSLAGNSNEQFF. This sequence joins TRBV11-3 and TRBJ2-1, with a weak D call TRBD2 (5 bases). Germline loops: CDR1 SGHNT, CDR2 YENEEA. The CDR3 extends over 14 amino acids. V gave up 1 base and J gave up 7 bases, with 11 bases separating them.

The count of this clone is one. The V and J genes are TRBV19 and TRBJ2-3; TRBD2 is a possible D gene (6 bases). Deletions cut 8 bases from V and 2 bases from J, with 20 bases between. The V gene's germline CDR1 is LNHDA and CDR2 SQIVND (reference sequence). The CDR3 has 16 residues. CDR3 loop: CASSPSLGLLTDTQYF. CDR3 coding DNA: TGTGCCAGTTCCCCCTCCCTGGGACTGCTCACAGATACGCAGTATTTT.

The chain employs TRBV19 and TRBJ1-1, with unresolved D. Deletions cut 2 bases from V and 11 bases from J, with 9 bases between. The CDR3 runs to 11 residues. Germline V gene data show CDR1 as LNHDA and CDR2 as SQIVND (reference sequence). Here the CDR3 DNA reads TGTGCCAGTAGTATACGGGGTCGGGCTTTCTTT. It yields the protein CASSIRGRAFF.

This clone was detected a few times. The V gene is TRBV10-3, the J gene TRBJ1-2; D remains ambiguous. Germline V gene sequence: CDR1 ENHRY, CDR2 SYGVKD. The CDR3 extends over 14 amino acids. V shed 3 bases and J shed 5 bases, with 13 bases lying between them. CDR3 residues: CAISEELRRYGYTF. As DNA, the CDR3 is TGTGCCATCAGTGAAGAGTTACGGCGGTATGGCTACACCTTC.

The rearrangement joins TRBV5-1 to TRBJ1-1; D not resolved. In germline, CDR1 is SGHRS, CDR2 YFSETQ. Between the trimmed V and J ends, which lost 0 bases and 3 bases, there was a span of 12 bases. The CDR3 length is 15 residues. DNA for the CDR3: TGCGCCAGCAGCTTGGAGCCGGCCCGGGACACTGAAGCTTTCTTT. This encodes CASSLEPARDTEAFF.

The gene calls are TRBV5-1 and TRBJ1-2, with D unclear. The germline V and J ends were trimmed by 0 bases and 10 bases, with 10 bases remaining between them. CDR1 is SGHRS, CDR2 YFSETQ, per germline. The CDR3 is 12 amino acids. DNA for the CDR3: TGCGCCAGCAGCTTGGATTTAGCGGTCTACACCTTC. As protein: CASSLDLAVYTF.

V gene TRBV6-4 combines with J gene TRBJ1-2, with D perhaps TRBD1 (5 bases). V lost 3 bases to trimming and J lost 4 bases, with 9 bases between them. This CDR3 spans 13 amino acids. Germline V CDR1 and CDR2: MRHNA, SNTAGT. Here the CDR3 reads CASSEWGGYGYTF. The DNA for the CDR3 is TGTGCCAGCAGTGAATGGGGCGGCTATGGCTACACCTTC.

The rearrangement links TRBV2 to TRBJ2-1; D unclear. Trimming left V 6 bases short and J 7 bases short, with 4 bases between. Germline V gives CDR1 SNHLY, CDR2 FYNNEI. This CDR3 has 10 amino acids. Here the CDR3 DNA reads TGTGCCAGCAGAACAAATGAGCAGTTCTTC. It encodes CASRTNEQFF.

This chain connects TRBV7-9 to TRBJ1-1, with unresolved D. Germline CDR1 is SEHNR and CDR2 is FQNEAQ (reference sequence). The CDR3 contains 14 residues. Trimming removed 7 bases from V and 1 base from J, with 13 bases in between. CDR3 residues: CASTLTSGNTEAFF. CDR3 nucleotide sequence: TGTGCCAGCACCCTTACTTCAGGGAACACTGAAGCTTTCTTT.

The chain carries TRBV19 and TRBJ2-7; TRBD1 matches at 8 bases. The V and J ends lost 1 base and 1 base, in that order; junction bases with no gene match: 3. The CDR3 is made up of 15 amino acids. The germline gives CDR1 LNHDA, CDR2 SQIVND (reference sequence). The CDR3 DNA reads TGTGCCAGTAGTATAGGGACAGGGTCATCCTACGAGCAGTACTTC. This translates into CASSIGTGSSYEQYF.

The chain couples TRBV14 to TRBJ1-2; weak D call: TRBD1 (5 bases). Germline V CDR1 and CDR2: SGHDN, FVKESK. This CDR3 is built from 13 residues. V was cut by 4 bases and J by 8 bases, with 14 bases left in between. The CDR3 DNA sequence: TGTGCCAGCAGCCCAGTACAGGTCGGCGGCTACACCTTC. Translated, it gives CASSPVQVGGYTF.

The chain is built from TRBV27 and TRBJ1-6; D perhaps matches TRBD1 (6 bases). The CDR3 has 17 amino acids. The V gene lost 6 bases and the J gene lost 8 bases, with 23 bases spanning the gap. Germline V gene lookup returns CDR1 MNHEY and CDR2 SMNVEV (reference sequence). CDR3: CASSSRVGVSGDSPLHF. The DNA of the CDR3 is TGTGCCAGCAGCTCCCGGGTGGGGGTCTCAGGGGATTCACCCCTCCACTTT.

This clone was detected once. J is TRBJ2-2 and V is TRBV5-5; D gene unclear. V lost 4 bases and J lost 10, with 11 bases in between. The CDR3 is made up of 12 amino acids. Germline V gives CDR1 SGHKS, CDR2 YYEKEE (reference sequence). CDR3: CASSRPRLELFF. DNA for the CDR3: TGTGCCAGCAGCCGTCCTAGATTGGAGCTGTTTTTT.

V is TRBV4-3 and J is TRBJ1-5; 7 nucleotides match TRBD1. This CDR3 is built from 14 residues. The germline CDR1 and CDR2 sequences are LGHNA and YSLEER. J was trimmed by 7 bases and V by 0 bases; bases with no gene match: 3. DNA of the CDR3: TGCGCCAGCAGCCAAGATTCAGGGGGACAGCCCCAGCATTTT. Protein product: CASSQDSGGQPQHF.

The chain joins TRBV30 to TRBJ1-5; D is possibly TRBD1 (5 bases). V was clipped by 3 bases and J by 7 bases, with 10 bases between them. This CDR3 has 12 residues. Germline assignment: CDR1 GTSNPN and CDR2 SVGIG (reference sequence). DNA of the CDR3: TGTGCCTGGAGCGGGGAGGGGCAGCCCCAGCATTTT. Its translation is CAWSGEGQPQHF.

The chain carries TRBV19 and TRBJ2-2; 9 bases map to TRBD1. V trimming: 6 bases; J trimming: 7 bases; junction bases outside the gene matches: 15. CDR1 and CDR2 from the germline V gene are LNHDA and SQIVND (reference sequence). The CDR3 covers 17 residues. As DNA, the CDR3 is TGTGCCAGTAGGCCCGAATTACAGGGGGCGGTTAGCGGGGAGCTGTTTTTT. This sequence encodes CASRPELQGAVSGELFF.

The chain has TRBV12-3 or TRBV12-4 and TRBJ1-2; no firm D call. This CDR3 contains 13 residues. Trimming took 1 base from V and 5 from J, leaving 8 bases between them. CDR3 coding DNA: TGTGCCAGCAGTTTAGGGGTCGGGTATGGCTACACCTTC. Translated, it gives CASSLGVGYGYTF.